Listed here are 27 T cell receptor beta chains from one sample, sequenced in a study of T cells in Graves' hyperthyroidism and ophthalmopathy (dated by TCRdb to about 2019). Library method: multiplex PCR. Sequencing was performed on an Illumina HiSeq 2000. The TCR beta CDR3 regions were amplified from the RNA transcripts. The TCR CDR3 was subjected to a first round of RT-PCR using the HTBI primer set and the Qiagen OneStep RT-PCR kit. TCRdb ran its own pipeline on the public reads, namely fastp trimming at Q25 and MiXCR clone calling, and kept in-frame beta chains. Each entry is one CDR3 protein sequence, shown with its most common DNA and genes. In all, the sample holds 560,000 or so distinct CDR3 sequences, and 20% of those were seen once. Approximately 50% of the sample belongs to the ten largest clones. What was sequenced was blood. The receptors were sampled from a man aged 35-49 years with Graves' ophthalmopathy.

Worth noting for this clonotype: A junction boundary mismatches the germline segment, possibly from a read error. The chain has TRBV18 and TRBJ2-5, with D possibly matching TRBD2 (5 bases). The V gene's germline CDR1 is KGHSH and CDR2 LQKENI. The CDR3 spans 15 residues. CDR3 residues: CTSSPWSGDQETQYF. In DNA form, the CDR3 reads TGTACCAGCTCACCATGGTCCGGGGATCAAGAGACCCAGTACTTC. The full variable domain, with the rest looked up from reference TRBV18 and TRBJ2-5, is NAGVMQNPRHLVRRRGQEARLRCSPMKGHSHVYWYRQLPEEGLKFMVYLQKENIIDESGMPKERFSAEFPKEGPSILRIQQVVRGDSAAYFCTSSPWSGDQETQYFGPGTRLLVL.

CDR3 DNA sequence: TGTGCCACCGCAGGGCGGGAGATCTACGAGCAGTACTTC. It specifies CATAGREIYEQYF. This chain uses TRBV10-3 with TRBJ2-7, with 7 bases matching TRBD2. The CDR3 has 13 residues. V lost 10 bases to trimming and J lost 3 bases; unmatched junction nucleotides: 9. Germline loops: CDR1 ENHRY, CDR2 SYGVKD.

This chain joins TRBV7-2 and TRBJ2-7; TRBD1 agrees at 7 bases. The germline CDR1 and CDR2 sequences are SGHTA and FQGNSA. Unmatched junction bases numbered 7, after V lost 8 bases and J lost 0 bases. The CDR3 length is 14 residues. The CDR3 is CASGQVVSSYEQYF. CDR3 in DNA: TGTGCCAGCGGACAGGTGGTGAGCTCCTACGAGCAGTACTTC.

In this sample, this clonotype turned up once. The chain couples TRBV9 to TRBJ2-7; 11 bases are a match to TRBD2. CDR1 is SGDLS and CDR2 is YYNGEE in the germline V gene. V was clipped by 4 bases and J by 2 bases; unmatched bases: 17. The CDR3 is made up of 19 amino acids. In nucleotides, the CDR3 is TGTGCCAGCAGCCACATCAGGCTAGCGGGGGGAGGAAGGACCTACGAGCAGTACTTC. It codes for CASSHIRLAGGGRTYEQYF.

The rearrangement joins TRBV19 to TRBJ2-2; weak D call: TRBD2 (6 bases). V lost 4 bases and J lost 7, with 13 bases in between. Germline loops: CDR1 LNHDA, CDR2 SQIVND (reference sequence). This CDR3 is 14 amino acids long. In nucleotides, the CDR3 is TGTGCCAGTAGTAGGAGGGAGAGGGTCGGGGAGCTGTTTTTT. Residues: CASSRRERVGELFF.

The chain is built from TRBV5-6 and TRBJ2-1; a possible D gene is TRBD1 (6 bases). The CDR3 contains 15 residues. V shed 1 base and J shed 4 bases, with 12 bases lying between them. Germline loops: CDR1 SGHDT, CDR2 YYEEEE. The CDR3 sequence: CASSLRTGLYNEQFF. Here the CDR3 DNA reads TGTGCCAGCAGCTTGAGAACAGGGTTGTACAATGAGCAGTTCTTC.

The genes are TRBV4-3 and TRBJ2-1; no firm D call. The CDR3 is 15 residues long. Trimming cost V 5 bases and J 2 bases, with 13 bases left between them. Germline V gene sequence: CDR1 LGHNA, CDR2 YSLEER. The CDR3 here is CASSMGLQAYNEQFF. The CDR3 DNA follows: TGCGCCAGCAGCATGGGCCTCCAGGCCTACAATGAGCAGTTCTTC.

Turning to this clonotype: A read error may produce the germline difference seen at one junction end. The chain employs TRBV11-2 and TRBJ1-1, with no clear D. CDR3 length: 14 amino acids. CDR1 and CDR2 from the germline V gene are SGHAT and FQNNGV. CDR3 coding DNA: TGTGCCGGCAGCCCACACTCGCCCGGGACTGAAGCTTTCTTT. Its protein product is CAGSPHSPGTEAFF.

This chain uses TRBV5-1 with TRBJ2-1, with 10 bases fitting TRBD2. The CDR3 is made up of 16 amino acids. Germline values: CDR1 SGHRS, CDR2 YFSETQ. V was clipped by 2 bases and J by 9 bases; unmatched bases: 11. The DNA for the CDR3 is TGCGCCAGCAGCTTCCCGGCTAGCGGGGGCCCCAGTGAGCAGTTCTTC. Residues: CASSFPASGGPSEQFF.

This clonotype showed up many times. J is TRBJ2-7 and V is TRBV7-8; 9 bases are shared with TRBD1. The CDR3 has 14 residues. With 5 bases clipped from V and 3 bases from J, the junction kept 5 bases outside the gene matches. Germline CDR1 and CDR2: SGHVS and FQNEAQ. The CDR3 nucleotides are TGTGCCAGCAGCACTGGACAGGGGCGCTACGAGCAGTACTTC. This sequence encodes CASSTGQGRYEQYF.

This clonotype was counted only a few times. The CDR3 nucleotides read TGTGCCAGCAGCTCCGATGGGACAGGGACAGAGACCCAGTACTTC. Amino acid sequence: CASSSDGTGTETQYF. The J gene is TRBJ2-5, the V gene TRBV7-9, with TRBD1 matching over 9 bases. V gave up 4 bases and J gave up 4 bases; unmatched junction bases: 7. The CDR3 totals 15 residues. CDR1 is SEHNR and CDR2 is FQNEAQ in the germline V gene (reference sequence).

The chain recombines TRBV4-1 with TRBJ2-5, with D perhaps TRBD2 (5 bases). V was cut by 1 base and J by 4 bases, with 7 bases left in between. The CDR3 consists of 13 residues. Looked up from germline, CDR1 is MGHRA and CDR2 is YSYEKL. As DNA, the CDR3 is TGCGCCAGCAGCCAAGTGGGAGTAGAGACCCAGTACTTC. The encoded protein is CASSQVGVETQYF.

This clonotype has just a few counts. The chain has TRBV12-3 or TRBV12-4 and TRBJ2-2; the match to TRBD1 covers 8 bases. This CDR3 contains 16 residues. V shed 2 bases, J shed 4 bases, and the junction held 6 bases outside the gene matches. The CDR3 protein is CASSLRQGAVTGELFF. DNA for the CDR3: TGTGCCAGCAGTTTAAGGCAGGGGGCGGTCACCGGGGAGCTGTTTTTT.

This clonotype turned up a few times. This chain links TRBV5-1 with TRBJ2-3; D perhaps matches TRBD2 (6 bases). The CDR3 has 16 amino acids. CDR1 is SGHRS and CDR2 is YFSETQ in the germline V gene. V was pared by 0 bases and J by 0 bases, with 11 bases between. The CDR3, as DNA: TGCGCCAGCAGCTTGGCCGGGACTTCTAGCACAGATACGCAGTATTTT. It encodes CASSLAGTSSTDTQYF.

This chain connects TRBV12-3 or TRBV12-4 to TRBJ2-5; D possibly uses TRBD1 or TRBD2 (5 bases each). Trimming left V 7 bases short and J 2 bases short, with 14 bases between. This CDR3 is built from 14 residues. The CDR3 coding sequence is TGTGCCAGCACAAAGAGGGGTAGGCAAGAGACCCAGTACTTC. Protein: CASTKRGRQETQYF.

On this clonotype: A much more abundant neighbour one base away suggests this may be a read error. Without the conserved terminal phenylalanine or tryptophan, this CDR3 likely stems from a read error. The gene calls are TRBV11-2 and TRBJ2-5; the D gene is possibly TRBD2 (6 bases). V lost 8 bases and J 5 bases, leaving 18 bases between the germline ends. The CDR3 has 14 residues. The germline V gene has CDR1 SGHAT and CDR2 FQNNGV. DNA for the CDR3: TGTGCCAGCCTAATGGCGGGGTACGCGGAGACCCAGTACTCC. This codes for CASLMAGYAETQYS.

This clonotype was seen at least ten times. The rearrangement joins TRBV6-1 to TRBJ2-3; the match to TRBD2 covers 7 bases. Germline V gene data show CDR1 as MNHNS and CDR2 as SASEGT. The junction had 9 bases not matched to a gene; V was cut back by 6 bases and J by 0 bases. This CDR3 region has 16 residues. The CDR3 sequence is CASRKAASGSTDTQYF. The CDR3 DNA reads TGTGCCAGCAGAAAGGCGGCTAGCGGTAGCACAGATACGCAGTATTTT.

This clonotype appeared a few times. The genes are TRBV6-2 or TRBV6-3 and TRBJ2-7, with TRBD2 as a possible D gene (6 bases). The CDR3 totals 15 residues. Germline V gene sequence: CDR1 MNHEY, CDR2 SVGEGT. Trimming shortened V by 0 bases and J by 4 bases, and 13 bases separated the two germline ends. As DNA, the CDR3 is TGTGCCAGCAGTTACTCCGCTAGCGCCTTTTACGAGCAGTACTTC. Its translation is CASSYSASAFYEQYF.

This clonotype was counted ten times or more. The chain links TRBV2 to TRBJ2-2; 7 nucleotides line up with TRBD1. With V trimmed by 0 bases and J by 0 bases, 4 bases remained unmatched. This CDR3 spans 17 amino acids. Germline CDR1 SNHLY, CDR2 FYNNEI. The CDR3 loop reads CASSEARQGPNTGELFF. CDR3 nucleotide sequence: TGTGCCAGCAGTGAAGCTAGACAGGGTCCGAACACCGGGGAGCTGTTTTTT.

The chain uses TRBV10-3 and TRBJ1-2; D gene uncertain. V lost 10 bases and J lost 4, with 22 bases in between. Looked up from germline, CDR1 is ENHRY and CDR2 is SYGVKD. This CDR3 has 15 residues. The CDR3 region is CATSPPFTVSYGYTF. The DNA of the CDR3 is TGTGCCACCTCCCCACCCTTCACGGTGAGCTATGGCTACACCTTC.

This chain joins TRBV6-2 or TRBV6-3 and TRBJ2-2; possibly TRBD1 or TRBD2 for D (5 bases each). Germline V CDR1 and CDR2: MNHEY, SVGEGT. Trimming removed 2 bases from V and 4 bases from J, with 17 bases in between. The CDR3 contains 17 residues. In DNA form, the CDR3 reads TGTGCCAGCAGTTACGAAAGGGACCTAACTGGCACCGGGGAGCTGTTTTTT. Translation gives CASSYERDLTGTGELFF.

The V and J genes are TRBV10-3 and TRBJ1-2, with 12 bases lining up with TRBD1. J was trimmed by 7 bases and V by 10 bases; bases with no gene match: 13. This CDR3 is 15 amino acids long. Germline V lookup: CDR1 ENHRY, CDR2 SYGVKD. The CDR3 sequence is CASSPGQGAEGGYTF. The DNA for the CDR3 is TGTGCCAGTTCACCGGGACAGGGGGCGGAAGGTGGCTACACCTTC.

This clonotype was found a few times. This chain connects TRBV2 to TRBJ2-2; D remains ambiguous. The ends were cut back, 4 bases at V and 4 bases at J, with 10 bases in the middle. The CDR3 sequence is 14 residues long. The germline V gene has CDR1 SNHLY and CDR2 FYNNEI. This CDR3 reads CASSAGDGTGELFF. The DNA for the CDR3 is TGTGCCAGCAGTGCTGGAGACGGCACCGGGGAGCTGTTTTTT.

The table lists this clonotype with many counts. The chain is built from TRBV20-1 and TRBJ1-4; D uncertain. In germline, CDR1 is DFQATT, CDR2 SNEGSKA (reference sequence). V shed 2 bases and J shed 2 bases, with 9 bases lying between them. The CDR3 contains 14 residues. CDR3 protein: CSARPPGTNEKLFF. The CDR3 nucleotides read TGCAGTGCTAGACCCCCGGGTACTAATGAAAAACTGTTTTTT.

This clonotype was seen at least ten times. The J gene is TRBJ2-7, the V gene TRBV12-3 or TRBV12-4; unclear D gene. The CDR3 length is 13 residues. V lost 3 bases to trimming and J lost 4 bases, with 10 bases between them. CDR3 amino acids: CASSLGQKYEQYF. CDR3 DNA: TGTGCCAGCAGTTTGGGTCAGAAGTACGAGCAGTACTTC.

The chain carries TRBV6-5 and TRBJ1-2; tentative D call: TRBD1 (5 bases). Germline CDR1 and CDR2: MNHEY and SVGAGI. The CDR3 runs to 15 residues. Trimming took off 0 bases at V and 4 bases at J, with 12 bases between the two ends. DNA for the CDR3: TGTGCCAGCAGTTACTCCGGACAAGTTACCTATGGCTACACCTTC. This sequence encodes CASSYSGQVTYGYTF.

This clonotype was seen many times. The genes are TRBV11-2 and TRBJ2-2; weak D call: TRBD2 (6 bases). The CDR3 is made up of 13 amino acids. Looked up from germline, CDR1 is SGHAT and CDR2 is FQNNGV. The V and J ends lost 5 bases and 4 bases respectively, with 8 bases between them. The CDR3 loop is CASSRERTGELFF. DNA of the CDR3: TGTGCCAGCAGCCGGGAGCGCACCGGGGAGCTGTTTTTT.